This T cell receptor beta chain was sequenced during a study of low-dose radiotherapy and immunotherapy resistance in tumors. TRAV- and TRBV-specific primers were used for first-strand cDNA, which covered alpha and beta chains. With a V-primer adapter and a constant-region primer, TCRs were amplified for approximately 19 PCR cycles. In TCRdb, the reads were re-called with MiXCR into one record per CDR3 protein. Among 59,000 or so distinct CDR3 sequences listed, around a quarter were seen once. As for time point: before trial treatment. Germline CDR1 KGHDR, CDR2 SFDVKD. CDR3 length: 16 amino acids. The J segment lost 0 bases and the V segment lost 4 bases, leaving 0 bases of the junction unmatched. This clonotype was counted at least ten times.

This sequence joins TRBV24-1 and TRBJ2-3, with TRBD2 identical over 13 bases. Sample: PBMCs, taken before treatment. This receptor was obtained from a male donor with rectosigmoid adenocarcinoma. CDR3 DNA: TGTGCCACCAGTGAGACTAGCGGGGGGAGCACAGATACGCAGTATTTT. It codes for CATSETSGGSTDTQYF.